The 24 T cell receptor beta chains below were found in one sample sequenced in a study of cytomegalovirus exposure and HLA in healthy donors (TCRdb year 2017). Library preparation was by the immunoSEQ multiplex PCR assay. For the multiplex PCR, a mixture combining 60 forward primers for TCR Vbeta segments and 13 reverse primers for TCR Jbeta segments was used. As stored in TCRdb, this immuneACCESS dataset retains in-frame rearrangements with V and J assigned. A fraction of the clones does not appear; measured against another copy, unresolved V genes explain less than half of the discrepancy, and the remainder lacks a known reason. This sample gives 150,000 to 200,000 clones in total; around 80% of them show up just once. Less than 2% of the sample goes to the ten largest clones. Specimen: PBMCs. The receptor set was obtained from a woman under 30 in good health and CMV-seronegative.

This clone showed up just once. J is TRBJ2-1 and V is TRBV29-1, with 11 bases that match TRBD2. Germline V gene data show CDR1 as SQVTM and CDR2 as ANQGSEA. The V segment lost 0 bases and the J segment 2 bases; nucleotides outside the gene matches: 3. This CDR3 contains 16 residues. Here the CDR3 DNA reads TGCAGCGTTGAAGAGAAGACTAGCGGGGCCTACAATGAGCAGTTCTTC. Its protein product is CSVEEKTSGAYNEQFF.

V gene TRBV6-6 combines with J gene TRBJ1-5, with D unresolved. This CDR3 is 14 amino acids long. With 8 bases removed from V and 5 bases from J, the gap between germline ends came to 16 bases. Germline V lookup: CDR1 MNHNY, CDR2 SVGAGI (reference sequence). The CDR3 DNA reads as TGTGCCAGCTCCCTCGCGTACAGATATCAGCCCCAGCATTTT. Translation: CASSLAYRYQPQHF.

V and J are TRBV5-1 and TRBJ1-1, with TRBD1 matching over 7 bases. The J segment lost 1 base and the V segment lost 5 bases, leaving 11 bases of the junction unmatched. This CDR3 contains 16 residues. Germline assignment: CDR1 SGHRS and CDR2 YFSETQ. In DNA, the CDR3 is TGCGCCAGCAGGGTAACCGAGGGACAGTCGAACACTGAAGCTTTCTTT. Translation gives CASRVTEGQSNTEAFF.

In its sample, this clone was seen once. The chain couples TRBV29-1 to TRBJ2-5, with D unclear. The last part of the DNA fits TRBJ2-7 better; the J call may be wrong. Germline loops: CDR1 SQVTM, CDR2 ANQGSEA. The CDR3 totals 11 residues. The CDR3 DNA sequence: TGCAGCGTTGAAAAGGACTACGAGCAGTACTTC. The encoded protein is CSVEKDYEQYF.

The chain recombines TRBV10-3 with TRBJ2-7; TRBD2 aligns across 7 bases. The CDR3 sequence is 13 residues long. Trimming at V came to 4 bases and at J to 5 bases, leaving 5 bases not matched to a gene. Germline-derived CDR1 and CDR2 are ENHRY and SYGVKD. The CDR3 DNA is TGTGCCATCAGTGGCGGGAGTGGCGACGAGCAGTACGTC. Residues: CAISGGSGDEQYV.

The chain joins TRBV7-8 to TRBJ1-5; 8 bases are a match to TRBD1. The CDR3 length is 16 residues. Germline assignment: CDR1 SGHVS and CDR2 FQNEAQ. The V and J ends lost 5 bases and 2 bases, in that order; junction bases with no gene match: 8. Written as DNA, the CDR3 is TGTGCCAGCAGCGCGATGACAGGGGTTGGCAATCAGCCCCAGCATTTT. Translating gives CASSAMTGVGNQPQHF.

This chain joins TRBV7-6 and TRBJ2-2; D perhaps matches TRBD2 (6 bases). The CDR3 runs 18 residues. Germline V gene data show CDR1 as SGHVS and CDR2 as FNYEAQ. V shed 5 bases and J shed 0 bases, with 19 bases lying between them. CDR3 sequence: CASSLTRDGGSNTGELFF. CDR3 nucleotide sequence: TGTGCCAGCAGCCTAACACGAGACGGGGGATCGAACACCGGGGAGCTGTTTTTT.

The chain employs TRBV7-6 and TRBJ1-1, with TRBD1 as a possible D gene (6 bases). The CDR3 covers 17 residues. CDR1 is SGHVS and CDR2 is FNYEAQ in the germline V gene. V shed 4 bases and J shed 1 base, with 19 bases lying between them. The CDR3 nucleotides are TGTGCCAGCAGCTACCCGAGCCGGGACATCGAGAACACTGAAGCTTTCTTT. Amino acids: CASSYPSRDIENTEAFF.

The CDR3 DNA reads TGTGCCAGCAGTTACATCCTAGCGGGTGCATACGAGCAGTACTTC. Amino acid sequence: CASSYILAGAYEQYF. The rearrangement uses TRBV6-5 and TRBJ2-7; TRBD2 matches at 8 bases. Germline V gives CDR1 MNHEY, CDR2 SVGAGI. V shed 2 bases, J shed 4 bases, and the junction held 7 bases outside the gene matches. CDR3 length: 15 amino acids.

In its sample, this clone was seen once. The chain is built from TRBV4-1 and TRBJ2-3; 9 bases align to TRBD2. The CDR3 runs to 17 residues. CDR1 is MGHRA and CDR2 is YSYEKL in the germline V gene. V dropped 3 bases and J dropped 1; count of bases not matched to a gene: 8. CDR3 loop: CASSQVLTSGRTDTQYF. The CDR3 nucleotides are TGCGCCAGCAGCCAGGTCCTGACTAGCGGACGCACAGATACGCAGTATTTT.

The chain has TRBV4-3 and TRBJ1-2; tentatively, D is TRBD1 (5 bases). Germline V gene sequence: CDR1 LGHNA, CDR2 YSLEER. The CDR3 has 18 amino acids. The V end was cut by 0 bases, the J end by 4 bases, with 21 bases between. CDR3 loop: CASSQELAGSHFAYGYTF. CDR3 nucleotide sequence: TGCGCCAGCAGCCAAGAATTGGCAGGGTCCCACTTCGCCTATGGCTACACCTTC.

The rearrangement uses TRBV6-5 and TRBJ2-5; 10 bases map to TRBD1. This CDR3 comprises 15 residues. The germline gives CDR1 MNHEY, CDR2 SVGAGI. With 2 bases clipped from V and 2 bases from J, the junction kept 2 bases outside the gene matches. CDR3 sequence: CASSYAGQGQETQYF. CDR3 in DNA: TGTGCCAGCAGTTACGCGGGACAGGGGCAAGAGACCCAGTACTTC.

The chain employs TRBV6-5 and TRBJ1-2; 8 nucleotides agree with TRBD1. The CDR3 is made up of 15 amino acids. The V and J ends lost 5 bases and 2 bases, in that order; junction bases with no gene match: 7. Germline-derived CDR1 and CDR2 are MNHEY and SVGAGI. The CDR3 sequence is CASSPDRTGNYGYTF. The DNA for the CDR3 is TGTGCCAGCAGTCCAGACCGGACAGGGAACTATGGCTACACCTTC.

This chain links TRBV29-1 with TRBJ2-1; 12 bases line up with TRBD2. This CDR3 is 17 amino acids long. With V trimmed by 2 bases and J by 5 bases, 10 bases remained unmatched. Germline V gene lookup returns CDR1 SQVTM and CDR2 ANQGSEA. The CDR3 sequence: CSVERVTSGSSDNEQFF. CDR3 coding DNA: TGCAGCGTTGAAAGGGTGACTAGCGGGAGCAGTGACAATGAGCAGTTCTTC.

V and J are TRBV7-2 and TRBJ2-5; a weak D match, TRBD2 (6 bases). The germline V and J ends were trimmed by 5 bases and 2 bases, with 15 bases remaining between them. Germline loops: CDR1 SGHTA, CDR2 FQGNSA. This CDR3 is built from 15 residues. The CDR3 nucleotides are TGTGCCAGCAGCCACGGGCTAGCGAATCAAGAGACCCAGTACTTC. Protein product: CASSHGLANQETQYF.

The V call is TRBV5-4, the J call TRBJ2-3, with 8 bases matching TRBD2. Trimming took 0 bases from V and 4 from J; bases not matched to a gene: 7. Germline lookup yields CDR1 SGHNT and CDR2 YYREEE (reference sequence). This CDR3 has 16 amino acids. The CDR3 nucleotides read TGTGCCAGCAGCTTGGAGGGGGTAGCGGGGTCAGATACGCAGTATTTT. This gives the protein CASSLEGVAGSDTQYF.

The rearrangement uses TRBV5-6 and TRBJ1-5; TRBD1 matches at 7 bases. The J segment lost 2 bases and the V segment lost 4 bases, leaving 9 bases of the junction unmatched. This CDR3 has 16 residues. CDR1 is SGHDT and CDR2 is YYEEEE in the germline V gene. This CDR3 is CASSQDRDNGNQPQHF. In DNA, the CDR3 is TGTGCCAGCAGCCAAGACAGGGATAATGGCAATCAGCCCCAGCATTTT.

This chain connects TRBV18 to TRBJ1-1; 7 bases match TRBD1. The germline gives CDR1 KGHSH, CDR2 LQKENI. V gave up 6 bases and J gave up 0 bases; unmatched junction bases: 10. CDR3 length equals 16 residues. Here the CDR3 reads CASSPTPTGMNTEAFF. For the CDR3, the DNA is TGTGCCAGCTCGCCAACACCGACAGGGATGAACACTGAAGCTTTCTTT.

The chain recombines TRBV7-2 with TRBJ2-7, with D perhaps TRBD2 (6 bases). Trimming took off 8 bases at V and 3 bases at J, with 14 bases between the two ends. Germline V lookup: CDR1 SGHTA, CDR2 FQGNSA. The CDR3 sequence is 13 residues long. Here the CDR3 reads CASGRDWGYEQYV. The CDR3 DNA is TGTGCCAGCGGAAGGGACTGGGGCTACGAGCAGTACGTC.

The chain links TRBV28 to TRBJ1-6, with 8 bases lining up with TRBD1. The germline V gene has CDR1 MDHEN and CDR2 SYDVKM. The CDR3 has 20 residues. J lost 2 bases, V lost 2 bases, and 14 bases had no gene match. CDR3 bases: TGTGCCAGCAGTTTAACGAGGACAGGGAAACAAGGGCCCTATAATTCACCCCTCCACTTT. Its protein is CASSLTRTGKQGPYNSPLHF. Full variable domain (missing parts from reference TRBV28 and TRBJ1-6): DVKVTQSSRYLVKRTGEKVFLECVQDMDHENMFWYRQDPGLGLRLIYFSYDVKMKEKGDIPEGYSVSREKKERFSLILESASTNQTSMYLCASSLTRTGKQGPYNSPLHFGNGTRLTVT.

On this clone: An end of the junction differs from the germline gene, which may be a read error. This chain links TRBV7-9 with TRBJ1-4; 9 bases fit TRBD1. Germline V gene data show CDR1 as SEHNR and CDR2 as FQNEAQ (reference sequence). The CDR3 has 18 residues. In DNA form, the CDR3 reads TGTTCCAGCAGCCCCCGAGTCCCGGGACAGGGTATGGGGGAAAAACTGTTTTTT. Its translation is CSSSPRVPGQGMGEKLFF.

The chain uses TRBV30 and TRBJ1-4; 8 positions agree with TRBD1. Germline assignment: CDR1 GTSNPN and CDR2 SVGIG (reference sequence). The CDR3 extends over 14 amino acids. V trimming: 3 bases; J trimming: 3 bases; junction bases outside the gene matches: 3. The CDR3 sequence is CAWRDRAPNEKLFF. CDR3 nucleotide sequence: TGTGCCTGGAGGGACAGGGCACCTAATGAAAAACTGTTTTTT.

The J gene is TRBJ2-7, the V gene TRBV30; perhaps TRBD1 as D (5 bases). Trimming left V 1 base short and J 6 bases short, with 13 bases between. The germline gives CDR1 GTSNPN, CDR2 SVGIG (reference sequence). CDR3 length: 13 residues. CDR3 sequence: CAWSAQSGLEQYF. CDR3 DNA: TGTGCCTGGAGTGCTCAGTCAGGGCTCGAGCAGTACTTC.

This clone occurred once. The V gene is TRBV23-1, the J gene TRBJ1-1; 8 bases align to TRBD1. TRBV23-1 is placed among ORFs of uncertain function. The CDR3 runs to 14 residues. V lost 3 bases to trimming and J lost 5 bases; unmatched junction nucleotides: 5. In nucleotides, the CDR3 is TGCGCCAGCAGTCACCAGGGGGCGAGAACTGAAGCTTTCTTT. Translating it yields CASSHQGARTEAFF.